One sample yielded the 13 T cell receptor beta chains listed below, sequenced in a study of blood T cell repertoires in COVID-19 (dated by TCRdb to between 2020 and 2021). Libraries came from the immunoSEQ multiplex PCR assay. In TCRdb, the immuneACCESS table is reduced to in-frame sequences with V and J assigned. These tables do not hold every clone; where another copy was compared, an unresolved V gene accounts for under half, and the others remain unexplained. Within this sample are some 74,000 clones, with approximately 80% of them counted one time only. Approximately 5% of the sample belongs to the ten largest clones. What was sequenced was peripheral blood. All receptors derive from an elderly woman with active or convalescent COVID-19.

This rearrangement joins TRBV4-3 to TRBJ2-1; D might be TRBD1 (5 bases). Trimming removed 0 bases at V and 0 bases at J, with 15 bases between. The CDR3 contains 18 residues. The germline V gene has CDR1 LGHNA and CDR2 YSLEER. The CDR3 sequence is CASSQDTGALGSYNEQFF. The CDR3 nucleotides read TGCGCCAGCAGCCAAGATACTGGGGCCCTGGGCTCCTACAATGAGCAGTTCTTC.

The chain is built from TRBV6-2 or TRBV6-3 and TRBJ1-2; tentatively, D is TRBD1 (5 bases). Trimming took 3 bases from V and 4 from J, leaving 15 bases between them. This CDR3 is built from 15 residues. Germline lookup yields CDR1 MNHEY and CDR2 SVGEGT. The CDR3: CASSYSTDRIYGYTF. The CDR3 DNA follows: TGTGCCAGCAGTTATTCCACCGACAGAATCTATGGCTACACCTTC.

The chain joins TRBV5-1 to TRBJ2-1; 8 bases agree with TRBD2. Germline trimming cut 2 bases from V and 9 bases from J; bases unmatched to any gene: 7. Looked up from germline, CDR1 is SGHRS and CDR2 is YFSETQ. CDR3 length: 14 residues. For the CDR3, the DNA is TGCGCCAGCAGCTTATCAGCGGGGGTGTCTGAGCAGTTCTTC. Its protein product is CASSLSAGVSEQFF.

The V and J genes are TRBV4-3 and TRBJ1-1; possible D gene TRBD1, 5 bases. The CDR3 has 15 amino acids. Per the germline V gene, CDR1 is LGHNA and CDR2 is YSLEER. The ends were cut back, 1 base at V and 3 bases at J, with 12 bases in the middle. For the CDR3, the DNA is TGCGCCAGCAGCCAAGGACAGTCTGCGGACACTGAAGCTTTCTTT. Residues: CASSQGQSADTEAFF.

This rearrangement joins TRBV7-3 to TRBJ2-7, with TRBD2 identical over 8 bases. The CDR3 totals 15 residues. The V segment lost 0 bases and the J segment 5 bases; nucleotides outside the gene matches: 6. In germline, CDR1 is SGHTA, CDR2 FQGTGA. CDR3 sequence (DNA): TGTGCCAGCAGCTTAACTAGCGGGGCCCTAAACGAGCAGTACTTC. Its protein product is CASSLTSGALNEQYF.

This clone was picked up one time. J is TRBJ2-1 and V is TRBV5-5; a weak D match, TRBD1 (6 bases). V lost 0 bases and J lost 6, with 22 bases in between. CDR3 length equals 18 residues. The V gene's germline CDR1 is SGHKS and CDR2 YYEKEE (reference sequence). Here the CDR3 DNA reads TGTGCCAGCAGCTTGGGTGGCTGGGGGCAGGGGTCAGGCAATGAGCAGTTCTTC. Protein: CASSLGGWGQGSGNEQFF.

The chain recombines TRBV29-1 with TRBJ2-1; possibly TRBD1 for D (6 bases). The CDR3 sequence is 14 residues long. V lost 5 bases and J 3 bases, leaving 14 bases between the germline ends. The germline V gene encodes CDR1 SQVTM and CDR2 ANQGSEA. DNA for the CDR3: TGCAGCGTTATGGACAGAACCATCTACAATGAGCAGTTCTTC. Translated, it gives CSVMDRTIYNEQFF.

The chain uses TRBV11-2 and TRBJ2-7; D remains ambiguous. This CDR3 comprises 13 residues. Germline V lookup: CDR1 SGHAT, CDR2 FQNNGV. Trimming took 4 bases from V and 6 from J, leaving 13 bases between them. CDR3 loop: CASSSSWISEQYF. Here the CDR3 DNA reads TGTGCCAGCAGCTCTAGTTGGATCTCCGAGCAGTACTTC.

In its sample, this clone was seen once. V usage is TRBV11-2 and J usage is TRBJ1-6; 8 positions match TRBD1. The V and J ends lost 3 bases and 9 bases, in that order; junction bases with no gene match: 7. The CDR3 spans 15 residues. CDR1 is SGHAT, CDR2 FQNNGV, per germline. CDR3 sequence reads: CASSLLAGGGSPLHF. CDR3 DNA: TGTGCCAGCAGCTTGCTAGCAGGGGGCGGTTCACCCCTCCACTTT.

The CDR3 DNA is TGTGCCAGCAGTGATATATGGGACAGGGGCGACGAAAGTCAAGCTTTCTTT. The encoded protein is CASSDIWDRGDESQAFF. This chain connects TRBV2 to TRBJ1-1, with 10 bases matching TRBD1. CDR3 length: 17 residues. Germline-derived CDR1 and CDR2 are SNHLY and FYNNEI. Unmatched junction bases numbered 16, after V lost 3 bases and J lost 9 bases.

CDR3 DNA: TGCAGTGCTAGTGCAGGGGCTCGCTACGAGCAGTACTTC. Its protein product is CSASAGARYEQYF. The chain combines TRBV20-1 with TRBJ2-7, with D possibly matching TRBD1 (6 bases). CDR3 size: 13 residues. Germline V lookup: CDR1 DFQATT, CDR2 SNEGSKA (reference sequence). V lost 3 bases and J 3 bases, leaving 12 bases between the germline ends.

The chain carries TRBV5-1 and TRBJ2-3, with TRBD2 identical over 14 bases. Losses at the gene ends were 4 bases for V and 4 bases for J; bases not matched to a gene: 2. Germline V gives CDR1 SGHRS, CDR2 YFSETQ. The CDR3 has 15 amino acids. CDR3 protein: CASSQTSGGADTQYF. The CDR3 DNA reads TGCGCCAGCAGCCAGACTAGCGGGGGGGCAGATACGCAGTATTTT.

The chain has TRBV10-2 and TRBJ2-7; TRBD2 is a possible D gene (6 bases). Germline V gene data show CDR1 as WSHSY and CDR2 as SAAADI. V gave up 4 bases and J gave up 2 bases, with 12 bases separating them. The CDR3 extends over 14 amino acids. As DNA, the CDR3 is TGCGCCAGCAGTGGCGGAGGGAGGACCTACGAGCAGTACTTC. This translates into CASSGGGRTYEQYF.